Below, one TCR beta chain is given with its context. Trimming stripped 2 bases from V and 6 bases from J, with 13 bases between. This CDR3 is built from 14 residues. The V gene's germline CDR1 is SEHNR and CDR2 FQNEAQ (reference sequence). The record originates from a study of blood T cell repertoires in COVID-19. Using immunoSEQ multiplex PCR, the repertoire was profiled, and TCRdb retains in-frame clones only, with some absent. The sample carries about 190,000 clones, about 85% recorded once. The V call is TRBV7-9, the J call TRBJ1-2; a weak D match, TRBD1 (6 bases). The clonotype was recovered from a man aged 30 to 45 with acute or convalescent COVID-19. Sequenced: peripheral blood. The CDR3 coding sequence is TGTGCCAGCAGCTTATTAGCAGGGGAGAATGGCTACACCTTC. As protein: CASSLLAGENGYTF.